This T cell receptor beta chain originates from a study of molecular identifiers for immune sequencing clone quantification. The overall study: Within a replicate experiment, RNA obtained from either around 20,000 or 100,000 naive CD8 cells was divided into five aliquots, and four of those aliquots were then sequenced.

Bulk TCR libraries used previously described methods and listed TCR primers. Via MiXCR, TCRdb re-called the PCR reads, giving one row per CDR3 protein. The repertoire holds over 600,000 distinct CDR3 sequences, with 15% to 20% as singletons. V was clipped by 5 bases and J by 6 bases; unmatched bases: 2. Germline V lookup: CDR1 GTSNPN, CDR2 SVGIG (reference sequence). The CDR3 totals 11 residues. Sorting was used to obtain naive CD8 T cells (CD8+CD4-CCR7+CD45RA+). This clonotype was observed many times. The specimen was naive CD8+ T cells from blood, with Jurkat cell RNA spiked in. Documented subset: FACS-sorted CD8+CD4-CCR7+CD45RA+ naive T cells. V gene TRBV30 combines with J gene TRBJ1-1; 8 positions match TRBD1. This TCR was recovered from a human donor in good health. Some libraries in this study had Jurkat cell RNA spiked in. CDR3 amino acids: CAWWTGPEAFF. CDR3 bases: TGTGCCTGGTGGACAGGGCCTGAAGCTTTCTTT.